Shown below are 28 T cell receptor beta chains from a single sample sequenced in a study of CD8 T cells in ankylosing spondylitis. Findings and limits, study-wide: Ankylosing spondylitis blood seemed to carry a telltale TCR beta motif made of roughly 8 highly homologous variants.

Each CDR3 protein is one row after TCRdb ran MiXCR on the 5' RACE reads. The repertoire consists of more than 600,000 distinct CDR3 sequences, with roughly 19% occurring once and the leading ten covering about 20%. Antigen specificity for these receptors is unknown. Sequences were obtained from blood, either unsorted or a sorted T cell fraction (not recorded which). Receptor source: a male donor with ankylosing spondylitis.

The gene calls are TRBV11-2 and TRBJ2-3; 15 bases are a match to TRBD2. Per germline, CDR1 SGHAT and CDR2 FQNNGV. The CDR3 covers 16 residues. V lost 7 bases, J lost 6 bases, and 8 bases stayed unmatched. The CDR3 coding sequence is TGTGCCAGCACCCAAGGACTAGCGGGGGGGTATGATACGCAGTATTTT. Its translation is CASTQGLAGGYDTQYF.

The chain uses TRBV12-3 or TRBV12-4 and TRBJ2-7, with TRBD2 identical over 7 bases. This CDR3 is 13 amino acids long. Unmatched junction bases numbered 4, after V lost 3 bases and J lost 5 bases. CDR3 residues: CASSFRGVDEQYF. The CDR3 DNA is TGTGCCAGCAGTTTTCGGGGGGTCGACGAGCAGTACTTC.

This clonotype was seen only once. The V call is TRBV7-8, the J call TRBJ2-1; D is possibly TRBD1 or TRBD2 (5 bases each). The V gene lost 4 bases and the J gene lost 6 bases, with 16 bases spanning the gap. Germline-derived CDR1 and CDR2 are SGHVS and FQNEAQ. CDR3 length: 15 residues. CDR3 sequence: CASSSGNRGINEQFF. The CDR3 nucleotides read TGTGCCAGCAGCTCGGGGAACCGGGGCATCAATGAGCAGTTCTTC.

This clonotype occurred a few times. The CDR3 DNA reads as TGTGCCAGCTCACAAGCGGGAATCCCCACAGATACGCAGTATTTT. This translates into CASSQAGIPTDTQYF. The V call is TRBV18, the J call TRBJ2-3, with 7 bases lining up with TRBD2. The CDR3 has 15 amino acids. The trim removed 4 bases at V and 2 bases at J, leaving 6 bases unmatched. In germline, CDR1 is KGHSH, CDR2 LQKENI.

This chain connects TRBV5-6 to TRBJ2-1, with 8 bases lining up with TRBD1. Germline V gene lookup returns CDR1 SGHDT and CDR2 YYEEEE. The J segment lost 9 bases and the V segment lost 0 bases, leaving 11 bases of the junction unmatched. The CDR3 consists of 16 residues. CDR3 protein: CASSLGAGGINGEQFF. The CDR3 nucleotides are TGTGCCAGCAGCTTGGGGGCAGGGGGCATCAATGGTGAGCAGTTCTTC.

The rearrangement uses TRBV6-1 and TRBJ2-3; 7 nucleotides line up with TRBD2. In germline, CDR1 is MNHNS, CDR2 SASEGT. The CDR3 is made up of 19 amino acids. Germline trimming cut 3 bases from V and 1 base from J; bases unmatched to any gene: 16. CDR3 residues: CASSDSGVTGSRGTDTQYF. DNA for the CDR3: TGTGCCAGCAGTGACAGCGGGGTCACTGGGAGTCGAGGCACAGATACGCAGTATTTT.

The chain joins TRBV5-1 to TRBJ2-7, with TRBD1 matching over 8 bases. The CDR3 runs to 15 residues. From germline, CDR1 is SGHRS and CDR2 YFSETQ. V dropped 4 bases and J dropped 4; count of bases not matched to a gene: 10. The DNA of the CDR3 is TGCGCCAGCAGCCTAACTACCGGGACAGGTTACGAGCAGTACTTC. This translates into CASSLTTGTGYEQYF.

This clonotype was recorded a few times. The chain recombines TRBV20-1 with TRBJ2-1; D is ambiguous. This CDR3 has 14 amino acids. CDR1 is DFQATT, CDR2 SNEGSKA, per germline (reference sequence). Trimming pared 4 bases from V and 7 bases from J, leaving 17 bases between. The CDR3: CSAKSGKSANEQFF. CDR3 DNA: TGCAGTGCTAAGAGTGGTAAGAGCGCGAATGAGCAGTTCTTC.

The V call is TRBV2, the J call TRBJ2-3; 11 nucleotides align to TRBD2. The V gene's germline CDR1 is SNHLY and CDR2 FYNNEI. The V segment lost 9 bases and the J segment 3 bases; nucleotides outside the gene matches: 5. This CDR3 is 14 amino acids long. CDR3 DNA sequence: TGTGCCAGTGACCGACTAGCGGGAACAGATACGCAGTATTTT. Protein product: CASDRLAGTDTQYF.

This clonotype appeared many times. This chain uses TRBV3-1 with TRBJ2-2; D remains ambiguous. Trimming removed 2 bases from V and 4 bases from J, with 11 bases in between. This CDR3 contains 15 residues. The germline V gene encodes CDR1 LGHDT and CDR2 YNNKEL (reference sequence). For the CDR3, the DNA is TGTGCCAGCAGCCAATTTTCCAGCTCCACCGGGGAGCTGTTTTTT. This encodes CASSQFSSSTGELFF.

This clonotype was found a few times. This rearrangement joins TRBV20-1 to TRBJ2-7; D may be TRBD2 (5 bases). The CDR3 covers 14 residues. The germline V gene encodes CDR1 DFQATT and CDR2 SNEGSKA (reference sequence). Trimming removed 0 bases from V and 7 bases from J, with 16 bases in between. The CDR3 reads CSARDAKRSAEQYF. CDR3 nucleotides: TGCAGTGCTAGAGATGCTAAGCGGTCGGCAGAGCAGTACTTC.

This chain joins TRBV20-1 and TRBJ2-3; 8 positions agree with TRBD2. V lost 0 bases and J lost 5; bases outside the gene matches: 7. In germline, CDR1 is DFQATT, CDR2 SNEGSKA (reference sequence). The CDR3 spans 15 residues. In nucleotides, the CDR3 is TGCAGTGCTAGAGATCCGGAGCGGGGGATAGATACGCAGTATTTT. It translates to CSARDPERGIDTQYF.

V gene TRBV2 combines with J gene TRBJ1-1; D remains ambiguous. This CDR3 is 14 amino acids long. V was clipped by 6 bases and J by 0 bases, with 11 bases between them. Germline V gene lookup returns CDR1 SNHLY and CDR2 FYNNEI. The CDR3 bases are TGTGCCAGCAGAGAGAGCCAGGTGAACACTGAAGCTTTCTTT. It specifies CASRESQVNTEAFF.

The chain has TRBV29-1 and TRBJ1-3; D remains ambiguous. V lost 2 bases and J lost 4, with 3 bases in between. This CDR3 is 11 amino acids long. In germline, CDR1 is SQVTM, CDR2 ANQGSEA. CDR3 residues: CSVERGNTIYF. The CDR3 DNA sequence: TGCAGCGTTGAACGAGGAAACACCATATATTTT. Variable domain in full (rest from reference TRBV29-1 and TRBJ1-3): SAVISQKPSRDICQRGTSLTIQCQVDSQVTMMFWYRQQPGQSLTLIATANQGSEATYESGFVIDKFPISRPNLTFSTLTVSNMSPEDSSIYLCSVERGNTIYFGEGSWLTVV.

This chain connects TRBV5-6 to TRBJ2-3; D tentatively fits TRBD1 or TRBD2 (6 bases each). Germline V gene sequence: CDR1 SGHDT, CDR2 YYEEEE. There are 15 residues in the CDR3. The V end lost 1 base, the J end lost 6 bases, and 15 bases lay between the germline ends. CDR3 amino acids: CASSLLGGPGDTQYF. CDR3 sequence (DNA): TGTGCCAGCAGCTTGCTGGGGGGCCCTGGGGATACGCAGTATTTT. Filled out from reference TRBV5-6 and TRBJ2-3, the complete variable domain reads DAGVTQSPTHLIKTRGQQVTLRCSPKSGHDTVSWYQQALGQGPQFIFQYYEEEERQRGNFPDRFSGHQFPNYSSELNVNALLLGDSALYLCASSLLGGPGDTQYFGPGTRLTVL.

A few counts support this clonotype. This chain joins TRBV20-1 and TRBJ2-6; D gene unclear. Trimming removed 4 bases at V and 0 bases at J, with 4 bases between. CDR3 length: 13 residues. Germline V gene data show CDR1 as DFQATT and CDR2 as SNEGSKA (reference sequence). CDR3 sequence: CSATDSGANVLTF. The CDR3 DNA reads TGCAGTGCTACGGACTCTGGGGCCAACGTCCTGACTTTC.

The J gene is TRBJ2-2, the V gene TRBV25-1; 8 bases are shared with TRBD1. The germline CDR1 and CDR2 sequences are MGHDK and SYGVNS. The CDR3 extends over 20 amino acids. The trim removed 7 bases at V and 2 bases at J, leaving 21 bases unmatched. In DNA form, the CDR3 reads TGTGCCAGCAACGAAAAAGGACAGGGTTTACAACATTACAACACCGGGGAGCTGTTTTTT. It specifies CASNEKGQGLQHYNTGELFF. Variable domain in full (rest from reference TRBV25-1 and TRBJ2-2): EADIYQTPRYLVIGTGKKITLECSQTMGHDKMYWYQQDPGMELHLIHYSYGVNSTEKGDLSSESTVSRIRTEHFPLTLESARPSHTSQYLCASNEKGQGLQHYNTGELFFGEGSRLTVL.

The chain uses TRBV6-2 or TRBV6-3 and TRBJ1-2; D ambiguous. Trimming cost V 1 base and J 0 bases, with 9 bases left between them. The CDR3 totals 15 residues. Germline V gives CDR1 MNHEY, CDR2 SVGEGT. The CDR3 spells CASSYWAGTNYGYTF. The DNA of the CDR3 is TGTGCCAGCAGTTACTGGGCAGGAACTAACTATGGCTACACCTTC.

This clonotype was seen a handful of times. The chain carries TRBV2 and TRBJ2-2, with a tentative D call TRBD1 (6 bases). Between the trimmed V and J ends, which lost 6 bases and 2 bases, there was a span of 10 bases. This CDR3 has 14 residues. Germline assignment: CDR1 SNHLY and CDR2 FYNNEI. This CDR3 reads CASRDSINTGELFF. The DNA for the CDR3 is TGTGCCAGCAGGGACAGTATTAACACCGGGGAGCTGTTTTTT.

J is TRBJ2-7 and V is TRBV5-5; a possible D gene is TRBD1 (6 bases). Germline CDR1 is SGHKS and CDR2 is YYEKEE (reference sequence). With 0 bases removed from V and 3 bases from J, the gap between germline ends came to 19 bases. This CDR3 is built from 17 residues. CDR3 sequence reads: CASSLEVELGHNYEQYF. CDR3 nucleotide sequence: TGTGCCAGCAGCTTGGAGGTTGAGTTGGGACATAACTACGAGCAGTACTTC. The variable domain in full, with the rest retrieved from reference TRBV5-5 and TRBJ2-7, is DAGVTQSPTHLIKTRGQQVTLRCSPISGHKSVSWYQQVLGQGPQFIFQYYEKEERGRGNFPDRFSARQFPNYSSELNVNALLLGDSALYLCASSLEVELGHNYEQYFGPGTRLTVT.

This chain joins TRBV25-1 and TRBJ2-1; 11 positions agree with TRBD2. Trimming cost V 4 bases and J 8 bases; bases outside gene matches: 4. This CDR3 has 14 residues. Germline CDR1 reads MGHDK; CDR2 reads SYGVNS. The CDR3 region has the DNA TGTGCCAGCAGTGGACTAGCGGGATGGGATGAGCAGTTCTTC. Amino acids: CASSGLAGWDEQFF.

The V and J genes are TRBV7-3 and TRBJ1-1; D is undetermined. CDR3 length: 13 amino acids. The germline V and J ends were trimmed by 1 base and 3 bases, with 6 bases remaining between them. From germline, CDR1 is SGHTA and CDR2 FQGTGA. CDR3 sequence reads: CASSLRPDTEAFF. The CDR3 DNA is TGTGCCAGCAGCTTAAGGCCGGACACTGAAGCTTTCTTT.

This clonotype was picked up many times. V and J are TRBV5-6 and TRBJ1-2; D possibly corresponds to TRBD1 (6 bases). CDR1 is SGHDT, CDR2 YYEEEE, per germline. The CDR3 consists of 13 residues. V was pared by 2 bases and J by 2 bases, with 7 bases between. DNA of the CDR3: TGTGCCAGCAGCTTTGGACAGAACTATGGCTACACCTTC. Its translation: CASSFGQNYGYTF.

The sample holds many counts of this clonotype. The chain joins TRBV25-1 to TRBJ2-4, with no clear D. V was clipped by 4 bases and J by 15 bases, with 10 bases between them. The CDR3 is 10 amino acids. In germline, CDR1 is MGHDK, CDR2 SYGVNS. The CDR3 loop is CASSATTWYF. The CDR3 nucleotides are TGTGCCAGCAGTGCTACTACATGGTACTTC.

This clonotype was detected only a few times. The chain has TRBV12-3 or TRBV12-4 and TRBJ1-5; the D gene is possibly TRBD1 (5 bases). The CDR3 covers 13 residues. V lost 7 bases to trimming and J lost 10 bases, with 17 bases between them. The CDR3 is CASNLGGAAPQHF. The CDR3 DNA is TGTGCCAGCAACTTGGGAGGGGCAGCCCCCCAGCATTTT.

The CDR3 nucleotides are TGCAGCGTTGATACGGGGCTCACAACTAATGAAAAACTGTTTTTT. Encoded protein: CSVDTGLTTNEKLFF. This sequence joins TRBV29-1 and TRBJ1-4; a possible D gene is TRBD1 (5 bases). V gave up 3 bases and J gave up 0 bases, with 11 bases separating them. This CDR3 comprises 15 residues. Per the germline V gene, CDR1 is SQVTM and CDR2 is ANQGSEA.

In its sample, this clonotype was seen many times. The chain links TRBV3-1 to TRBJ2-1; no reliable D call. V was trimmed by 4 bases and J by 6 bases, leaving 13 bases between them. CDR1 and CDR2 (germline): LGHDT, YNNKEL (reference sequence). The length of the CDR3 is 14 residues. CDR3 in DNA: TGTGCCAGCAGCCTCGGAGTTTTCGGCAATGAGCAGTTCTTC. Translating it yields CASSLGVFGNEQFF.

J is TRBJ2-3 and V is TRBV15, with TRBD2 matching 9 bases. Losses at the gene ends were 4 bases for V and 5 bases for J; bases not matched to a gene: 7. The CDR3 runs 15 residues. Germline lookup yields CDR1 LNHNV and CDR2 YYDKDF (reference sequence). The CDR3 coding sequence is TGTGCCACCAGCAAGCCGGGACTAGCCGAAGATACGCAGTATTTT. As protein: CATSKPGLAEDTQYF.